This TCR beta chain was found in a study of blood T cell repertoires in COVID-19. The method was immunoSEQ multiplex PCR; TCRdb's version includes in-frame clones alone and lacks a portion of them. The sample carries roughly 150,000 clones, over 75% recorded once. Germline lookup yields CDR1 ENHRY and CDR2 SYGVKD. The ends lost 6 bases at V and 5 bases at J; junction bases unmatched: 9. The CDR3 runs 14 residues. This clone was seen only once. The sequence came from a woman in her 40s with acute COVID-19. V and J are TRBV10-3 and TRBJ2-5; TRBD1 matches at 7 bases. Sequencing used PBMCs or T cells enriched from blood (not recorded which). CDR3: CAISPGQSRETQYF. The CDR3 DNA follows: TGTGCCATCAGCCCGGGACAGAGCCGGGAGACCCAGTACTTC.